The T cell receptor beta chain under discussion was sequenced for a study of tissue T cells after allogeneic stem cell transplantation. Study-wide results and limits: Only a limited share of tissue TCRs appeared in blood or spleen.

This CDR3 region has 15 residues. The germline V gene encodes CDR1 GKSSPN and CDR2 SITVG. The ends lost 0 bases at V and 5 bases at J; junction bases unmatched: 5. For this clone: As yet, its antigen is unknown. All gene names here are mouse names. Read sequence stops 1 residue before the CDR3 end, and the germline J gene provides the missing end.

Time point in this sample: mouse harvest day 14 after allogeneic transplant. Mouse grafts combined 10^7 T-cell-depleted bone marrow cells with 10^6 splenic CD5+ T cells. This mouse GVHD model was MHC-mismatched B6 to BALB/c, profiled day 7 or 14. Repertoires were generated with immunoSEQ multiplex PCR, while TCRdb's copy carries only in-frame clones and drops some. The table shows roughly 1,500 clones, with 40% to 55% occurring only once. The sample taken for sequencing was liver tissue. This sequence was found in a female BALB/c mouse given C57BL/6 T cells with graft-versus-host disease after an allogeneic hematopoietic cell transplant. The J gene is TRBJ1-3, the V gene TRBV31, with 9 bases identical to TRBD1. The CDR3 spells CAWSLGTGHRNTLYF. CDR3 DNA (partial): TGTGCCTGGAGTCTCGGGACAGGGCACCGAAATACGCTCTAT.